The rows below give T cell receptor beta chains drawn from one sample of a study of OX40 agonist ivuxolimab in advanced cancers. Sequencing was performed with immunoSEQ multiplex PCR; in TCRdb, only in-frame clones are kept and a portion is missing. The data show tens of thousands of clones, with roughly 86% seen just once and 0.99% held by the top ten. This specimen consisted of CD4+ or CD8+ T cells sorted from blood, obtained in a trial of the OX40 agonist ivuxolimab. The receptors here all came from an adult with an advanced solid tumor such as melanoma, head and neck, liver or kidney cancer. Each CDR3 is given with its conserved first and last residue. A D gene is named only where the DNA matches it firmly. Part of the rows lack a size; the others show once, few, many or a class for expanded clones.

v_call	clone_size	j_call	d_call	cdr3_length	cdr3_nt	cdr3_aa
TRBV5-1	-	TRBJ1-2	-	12	TGCGCCAGCAGCCAAGGAGCCTATGGCTACACCTTC	CASSQGAYGYTF
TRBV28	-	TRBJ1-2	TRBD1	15	TGTGCCAGCAGCTTTTATCTCACAGGGGGTGATGGCTACACCTTC	CASSFYLTGGDGYTF
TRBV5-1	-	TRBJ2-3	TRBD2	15	TGCGCCAGCAGCGGGGGAGCGGGGGGCACAGATACGCAGTATTTT	CASSGGAGGTDTQYF
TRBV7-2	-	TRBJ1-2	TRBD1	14	TGTGCCAGCAGCAACCGACAGGGCGAAAATGGCTACACCTTC	CASSNRQGENGYTF
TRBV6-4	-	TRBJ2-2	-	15	TGTGCCAGCAGAAACACGAGCCCGAACACCGGGGAGCTGTTTTTT	CASRNTSPNTGELFF
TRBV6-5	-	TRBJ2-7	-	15	TGTGCCAGCAGTCTAAGGGGGTATGGTTCCTACGAGCAGTACTTC	CASSLRGYGSYEQYF
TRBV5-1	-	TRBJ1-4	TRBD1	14	TGCGCCAGCAGGCCCGGACAGGGCGACGAAAAACTGTTTTTT	CASRPGQGDEKLFF
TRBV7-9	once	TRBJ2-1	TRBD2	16	TGTGCCAGCAGCGACCCGGGACTAGCGGGCCACAATGAGCAGTTCTTC	CASSDPGLAGHNEQFF
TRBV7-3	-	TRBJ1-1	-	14	TGTGCCAGCAGCTCCATCCTGGGGGCCACTGAAGCTTTCTTT	CASSSILGATEAFF
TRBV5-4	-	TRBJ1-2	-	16	TGTGCCAGCAGCCCTCTTAACAGGGAGGGAGACTATGGCTACACCTTC	CASSPLNREGDYGYTF
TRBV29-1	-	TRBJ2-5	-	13	TGCAGCGTTGAGGTGGGGGGAGCGGAGACCCAGTACTTC	CSVEVGGAETQYF
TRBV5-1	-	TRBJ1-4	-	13	TGCGCCAGCAGCTTGGATATGGGACAAGAACTGTTTTTT	CASSLDMGQELFF